The rows below give T cell receptor beta chains drawn from one sample of a study of Ad26.COV2.S vaccination and SARS-CoV-2 variants. This table comes from immunoSEQ multiplex PCR, and its TCRdb copy is limited to in-frame clones, with some not included. The sample has 300,000 to 350,000 clones, around 89% seen once. Material: peripheral blood, obtained in a trial of Ad26.COV2.S vaccine versus placebo. These receptors all come from a person aged 18-65 years who received the Ad26.COV2.S COVID-19 vaccine or a placebo. The CDR3 runs from the conserved cysteine through the conserved F or W. Fields, in order: D gene, J gene, clone size, V gene, CDR3 protein, CDR3 DNA. D genes are given only for firm matches. Clone size is stated in some rows and not others, as once, few, many or a class when expanded.

d_gene: -; j_gene: TRBJ1-1; abundance: -; v_gene: TRBV7-6; CDR3aa: CASSLSMNTEAFF; CDR3nt: TGTGCCAGCAGCCTCTCGATGAACACTGAAGCTTTCTTT
d_gene: TRBD2; j_gene: TRBJ2-1; abundance: once; v_gene: TRBV7-3; CDR3aa: CASSLSPAGGTFGEQFF; CDR3nt: TGTGCCAGCAGCCTCTCCCCAGCGGGAGGGACCTTCGGTGAGCAGTTCTTC
d_gene: TRBD1; j_gene: TRBJ1-2; abundance: -; v_gene: TRBV19; CDR3aa: CASSESRGQRGYTF; CDR3nt: TGTGCCAGCTCAGAGAGCAGGGGGCAGCGTGGCTACACCTTC
d_gene: -; j_gene: TRBJ1-1; abundance: once; v_gene: TRBV11-3; CDR3aa: CASSQAMNTEAFF; CDR3nt: TGTGCCAGCAGCCAGGCCATGAACACTGAAGCTTTCTTT
d_gene: -; j_gene: TRBJ2-1; abundance: -; v_gene: TRBV5-4; CDR3aa: CASSLGGSLYNEQFF; CDR3nt: TGTGCCAGCAGCCTTGGGGGGAGCCTTTACAATGAGCAGTTCTTC
d_gene: TRBD1; j_gene: TRBJ2-1; abundance: -; v_gene: TRBV5-1; CDR3aa: CASSWPGQGNEQFF; CDR3nt: TGCGCCAGCAGCTGGCCGGGACAGGGAAATGAGCAGTTCTTC
d_gene: TRBD1; j_gene: TRBJ1-2; abundance: -; v_gene: TRBV7-8; CDR3aa: CASSLQGNYGYTF; CDR3nt: TGTGCCAGCAGCCTACAGGGGAACTATGGCTACACCTTC
d_gene: -; j_gene: TRBJ2-1; abundance: -; v_gene: TRBV30; CDR3aa: CASSMTGSYNEQFF; CDR3nt: TGTGCCTCAAGTATGACGGGGTCCTACAATGAGCAGTTCTTC
d_gene: -; j_gene: TRBJ1-3; abundance: -; v_gene: TRBV28; CDR3aa: CASSLSAGYSGNTIYF; CDR3nt: TGTGCCAGCAGTTTATCGGCGGGGTACTCTGGAAACACCATATATTTT
d_gene: -; j_gene: TRBJ2-3; abundance: -; v_gene: TRBV5-1; CDR3aa: CASSPLDMPDTQYF; CDR3nt: TGCGCCAGCAGCCCCTTGGACATGCCAGATACGCAGTATTTT
d_gene: TRBD1; j_gene: TRBJ2-7; abundance: -; v_gene: TRBV7-9; CDR3aa: CASSPIPGQGVTEQYF; CDR3nt: TGTGCCAGCAGCCCCATACCGGGACAGGGAGTCACCGAGCAGTACTTC
d_gene: -; j_gene: TRBJ1-3; abundance: few; v_gene: TRBV9; CDR3aa: CASSGITGSGNTIYF; CDR3nt: TGTGCCAGCAGCGGTATTACAGGCTCTGGAAACACCATATATTTT
d_gene: -; j_gene: TRBJ2-5; abundance: -; v_gene: TRBV5-1; CDR3aa: CASSLEQNQETQYF; CDR3nt: TGCGCCAGCAGCTTGGAACAAAACCAAGAGACCCAGTACTTC
d_gene: -; j_gene: TRBJ1-6; abundance: -; v_gene: TRBV18; CDR3aa: CASSPLNHQGSYNSPLHF; CDR3nt: TGTGCCAGCTCACCACTAAACCACCAGGGGTCCTATAATTCACCCCTCCACTTT
d_gene: -; j_gene: TRBJ2-2; abundance: -; v_gene: TRBV28; CDR3aa: CASRLGELFF; CDR3nt: TGTGCCAGCAGGCTAGGGGAGCTGTTTTTT
d_gene: -; j_gene: TRBJ2-3; abundance: -; v_gene: TRBV7-9; CDR3aa: CASSPGSDTQYF; CDR3nt: TGTGCCAGCAGCCCCGGCTCAGATACGCAGTATTTT
d_gene: TRBD2; j_gene: TRBJ2-1; abundance: -; v_gene: TRBV27; CDR3aa: CASSPRGSGGFSYNEQFF; CDR3nt: TGTGCCAGCAGTCCCCGCGGTAGCGGGGGGTTCTCCTACAATGAGCAGTTCTTC
d_gene: -; j_gene: TRBJ1-5; abundance: -; v_gene: TRBV6-6; CDR3aa: CASSYRGNQPQHF; CDR3nt: TGTGCCAGCAGTTACAGGGGTAATCAGCCCCAGCATTTT
d_gene: -; j_gene: TRBJ2-7; abundance: -; v_gene: TRBV27; CDR3aa: CASSLSAVAYEQYF; CDR3nt: TGTGCCAGCAGTTTATCCGCCGTAGCCTACGAGCAGTACTTC
d_gene: -; j_gene: TRBJ2-7; abundance: -; v_gene: TRBV11-3; CDR3aa: CASSSERGGYEQYF; CDR3nt: TGTGCCAGCAGCTCCGAAAGGGGAGGATACGAGCAGTACTTC